This TCR beta chain was recovered during a study of CD8 T cells in ankylosing spondylitis. The germline gives CDR1 LGHNA, CDR2 YNFKEQ. The germline V and J ends were trimmed by 0 bases and 3 bases, with 21 bases remaining between them. CDR3 length: 20 residues. Library preparation for TCR beta used quantitative 5'-RACE with molecular barcodes. TCRdb passed the 5' RACE reads through MiXCR, listing each CDR3 protein once. The table has some 270,000 distinct CDR3 sequences, about a sixth seen once; the top ten hold about a third. Whole-study results and caveats: Earlier studies detected some motif variants in reactive arthritis synovial fluid and blood. Blood from ankylosing spondylitis patients appeared to carry a characteristic roughly 8-variant TCR beta motif.

As to this clonotype: Antigen unknown.

V gene TRBV4-2 combines with J gene TRBJ2-6; D is possibly TRBD1 or TRBD2 (5 bases each). Sequencing was carried out using blood, either unsorted or a sorted T cell fraction (not recorded which). This clonotype was obtained from a male donor with ankylosing spondylitis or in good health (not recorded which). This CDR3 is CASSQDDVREGLGGANVLTF. The CDR3 nucleotides read TGTGCCAGCAGCCAAGATGACGTGCGCGAGGGGCTAGGTGGGGCCAACGTCCTGACTTTC.